This T cell receptor (beta chain) was identified during a study of T cell repertoires in cytomegalovirus infection. Looking at the study overall: Indicated by public TCR beta signatures were CMV infection and matching HLA type. Study-level results: HLA-C-restricted TCR beta clonotypes specific for CMV led the ex vivo response. Summed public TCR beta family frequency identified CMV carriers bearing the relevant HLA.

TCRdb passed the reads through MiXCR, listing each CDR3 protein once. The sample includes roughly 640,000 distinct CDR3 sequences, roughly a quarter of them seen just once. Per germline, CDR1 SNHLY and CDR2 FYNNEI. CDR3 size: 16 residues. V lost 6 bases, J lost 6 bases, and 15 bases stayed unmatched. Notes on this clonotype: The antigen is not known.

The rearrangement links TRBV2 to TRBJ2-3, with 7 bases aligning to TRBD2. The sequenced material came from CD8+ T cells from PBMCs. The TCR was taken from a human donor in good health (CMV status not recorded). Some clones in this sample may be carry-over from other donors' samples. CDR3 region: CASSPGEAGLSDTQYF. The CDR3 DNA follows: TGTGCCAGCAGCCCTGGAGAAGCGGGGCTATCGGATACGCAGTATTTT.